This T cell receptor beta chain is from a study of T cell repertoires in cytomegalovirus infection. Study-level information: Shared public TCR beta signatures pointed to both CMV infection and a matching HLA type.

This clonotype was detected only a few times. Its target is unknown. Given the absence of the conserved phenylalanine or tryptophan at the CDR3 end, a read error is likely. TCRdb reprocessed the reads via MiXCR and lists one record per CDR3 protein. The sample lists under 600,000 distinct CDR3 sequences, about 15% occurring once. Germline CDR1 and CDR2: SGHDT and YYEEEE. CDR3 length: 16 amino acids. The germline V and J ends were trimmed by 4 bases and 5 bases, with 18 bases remaining between them. Findings and limits, study-wide: The cumulative frequency of public TCR beta families identified carriers of CMV plus the relevant HLA.

The chain links TRBV5-6 to TRBJ1-4, with D tentatively TRBD1 (5 bases). The specimen sequenced was CD8+ T cells from PBMCs. This clonotype was sampled from a human donor in good health (CMV status not recorded). Some clones in this sample may be carry-over from other donors' samples. The CDR3 sequence is CASSRSKGWGNEKLFS. CDR3 nucleotide sequence: TGTGCCAGCAGCCGGAGTAAGGGATGGGGGAATGAAAAACTGTTTTCT.